The sequence of this TCR beta chain was determined in a study of post-analysis software for immune sequencing data. This CDR3 region has 17 residues. Germline values: CDR1 MGHDK, CDR2 SYGVNS. About this clonotype: Its antigen is currently unknown. With a much larger clone just one base away, this may be a read error.

Included in the TCR beta cDNA libraries were unique molecular identifiers. Using its own MiXCR run on the PCR reads, TCRdb lists one record per CDR3 protein. The data show roughly 400,000 distinct CDR3 sequences, approximately 39% seen once. Study conclusions and caveats: Controls had lower frequencies than patients of five TRBV segments, which included TRBV5-6, TRBV5-1 and TRBV20-1.

V and J are TRBV25-1 and TRBJ2-3, with a tentative D call TRBD2 (6 bases). This clonotype was sampled from a girl aged 2 to 9 with multiple sclerosis. The sequencing input was blood. CDR3 nucleotides: TGTGCCAGCAGTGAATTCCACGCGGGGCTCACAACAGGTACGCAGTATTTT. Protein: CASSEFHAGLTTGTQYF.